This T cell receptor beta chain comes out of a study of Graves' ophthalmopathy and Graves' hyperthyroidism. Broader study findings: Blood also carried most expanded thyroid clonotypes exceeding 0.001 frequency.

V shed 4 bases, J shed 6 bases, and the junction held 5 bases outside the gene matches. The CDR3 is made up of 14 amino acids. CDR1 SGHRS and CDR2 YFSETQ come from the germline V gene. Fresh peripheral blood, over 9.5 ml, was the PBMC source. This clonotype occurred many times. Its antigen is unknown. Scientists amplified the TCR beta CDR3 regions from RNA transcripts. HTBI-primed first-round RT-PCR preceded second-round multiplex PCR. MiXCR, applied by TCRdb to the multiplex PCR reads, yields one record per CDR3 protein. Found here are roughly 230,000 distinct CDR3 sequences, around a fifth of them singletons; the top ten hold about 46%.

V and J are TRBV5-1 and TRBJ2-7, with 12 bases that match TRBD1. The sequenced sample consisted of peripheral blood. The receptor's source is a woman aged 45-65 years with Graves' ophthalmopathy. The CDR3 DNA follows: TGCGCCAGCAGCCGGGACAGGGGGCGAGGCGAGCAGTACTTC. This sequence encodes CASSRDRGRGEQYF.